This entry is about one TCR beta chain. The data originate from a study of sequential checkpoint blockade in melanoma. For the study at large: First-line arms were nivolumab then ipilimumab, or the reverse, randomized 1:1. After both sequences, patients received maintenance nivolumab.

TCRdb keeps only in-frame clones here, not all; method: immunoSEQ multiplex PCR. The sample lists 9,500 to 15,000 clones, 82% occurring once. V trimming: 2 bases; J trimming: 2 bases; junction bases outside the gene matches: 5. Per germline, CDR1 MNHEY and CDR2 SVGAGI. This CDR3 is 15 amino acids long. The treatment was: randomized to nivolumab then ipilimumab (arm A) or the reverse (arm B). None of the patients previously received DNA-damaging chemotherapy. Live CD3+CD8+ CD19− CD56− cells were sorted from PBMCs. The chain uses TRBV6-5 and TRBJ2-5; 7 nucleotides line up with TRBD1. The sequencing here drew on CD8+ T cells sorted from blood (inferred from file names), taken from a patient given nivolumab and ipilimumab in sequence. The origin of this receptor is a human donor with melanoma. CDR3 in amino acids: CASSYGTAPQETQYF. As DNA, the CDR3 is TGTGCCAGCAGTTACGGGACAGCTCCTCAAGAGACCCAGTACTTC.